The 16 T cell receptor beta chains below all came from one sample that was sequenced in a study of CD8+ T cells in alopecia areata. cDNA reverse transcribed from extracted RNA served as the sequencing template. Only in-frame clones appear in the TCRdb table, and some are missing; sequencing was by immunoSEQ multiplex PCR. Among 200,000 to 250,000 clones, around 62% were seen once, and the ten largest hold approximately 0.5%. Here the sequenced sample was CD4+ T cells sorted from blood, taken at week 0. These receptors originate from a human donor with alopecia areata.

The J gene is TRBJ1-5, the V gene TRBV9, with D unclear. This CDR3 region has 14 residues. Trimming stripped 4 bases from V and 0 bases from J, with 8 bases between. Germline V gene lookup returns CDR1 SGDLS and CDR2 YYNGEE. The CDR3 nucleotides are TGTGCCAGCAGCTCCGCGCATAGCAATCAGCCCCAGCATTTT. Its protein product is CASSSAHSNQPQHF.

This rearrangement joins TRBV7-8 to TRBJ2-7, with TRBD1 matching over 9 bases. Trimming took 5 bases from V and 3 from J; bases not matched to a gene: 5. This CDR3 is built from 14 residues. Germline CDR1 SGHVS, CDR2 FQNEAQ. The DNA for the CDR3 is TGTGCCAGCAGCACTGGGACAGGGATCTACGAGCAGTACTTC. This sequence encodes CASSTGTGIYEQYF.

The chain has TRBV5-6 and TRBJ2-2; no firm D call. V was trimmed by 0 bases and J by 3 bases, leaving 9 bases between them. The CDR3 is 15 amino acids. CDR1 and CDR2 (germline): SGHDT, YYEEEE. The CDR3 region has the DNA TGTGCCAGCAGCTTGGCCTCTACACACACCGGGGAGCTGTTTTTT. It codes for CASSLASTHTGELFF.

The J gene is TRBJ1-1, the V gene TRBV10-1; D might be TRBD1 (5 bases). CDR1 and CDR2 from the germline V gene are WNHNN and SYGVQD (reference sequence). This CDR3 region has 13 residues. V was pared by 4 bases and J by 3 bases, with 9 bases between. The CDR3 nucleotides read TGCGCCAGCAGTGTCCGGGGGGACACTGAAGCTTTCTTT. It specifies CASSVRGDTEAFF.

This rearrangement joins TRBV7-3 to TRBJ2-5; TRBD1 might be the D (5 bases). V was trimmed by 2 bases and J by 5 bases, leaving 9 bases between them. The germline V gene has CDR1 SGHTA and CDR2 FQGTGA. The CDR3 is 13 amino acids. This CDR3 reads CASSLGRAETQYF. CDR3 in DNA: TGTGCCAGCAGCTTAGGCAGGGCGGAGACCCAGTACTTC. Based on the CDR3 plus reference TRBV7-3 and TRBJ2-5, the full variable domain is GAGVSQTPSNKVTEKGKYVELRCDPISGHTALYWYRQSLGQGPEFLIYFQGTGAADDSGLPNDRFFAVRPEGSVSTLKIQRTERGDSAVYLCASSLGRAETQYFGPGTRLLVL.

The chain uses TRBV7-9 and TRBJ2-1, with a tentative D call TRBD2 (5 bases). There are 16 residues in the CDR3. Germline V CDR1 and CDR2: SEHNR, FQNEAQ (reference sequence). V was clipped by 10 bases and J by 3 bases, with 22 bases between them. This CDR3 is CAITKEREGYYNEQFF. The DNA of the CDR3 is TGTGCCATCACTAAGGAACGGGAAGGTTACTACAATGAGCAGTTCTTC. Combining the CDR3 with reference TRBV7-9 and TRBJ2-1 gives the whole variable domain DTGVSQNPRHKITKRGQNVTFRCDPISEHNRLYWYRQTLGQGPEFLTYFQNEAQLEKSRLLSDRFSAERPKGSFSTLEIQRTEQGDSAMYLCAITKEREGYYNEQFFGPGTRLTVL.

The CDR3 here is CASSKTGQPTDTQYF. The CDR3 bases are TGTGCCAGCAGCAAAACGGGACAGCCAACAGATACGCAGTATTTT. The chain recombines TRBV7-2 with TRBJ2-3; 7 bases are shared with TRBD1. Per germline, CDR1 SGHTA and CDR2 FQGNSA. There are 15 residues in the CDR3. The V and J ends lost 5 bases and 3 bases, in that order; junction bases with no gene match: 8.

The chain couples TRBV5-1 to TRBJ1-1; unclear D gene. CDR1 and CDR2 (germline): SGHRS, YFSETQ. V lost 0 bases and J lost 0, with 6 bases in between. CDR3 length equals 14 residues. CDR3 coding DNA: TGCGCCAGCAGCTTGGACAAAATGAACACTGAAGCTTTCTTT. It yields the protein CASSLDKMNTEAFF.

This clone was observed a single time. CDR3 DNA: TGTGCCACCAGCAGCGATCTTAACACTGAAGCTTTCTTT. It yields the protein CATSSDLNTEAFF. The chain joins TRBV15 to TRBJ1-1; D call uncertain. The ends were cut back, 3 bases at V and 2 bases at J, with 7 bases in the middle. Germline V gene data show CDR1 as LNHNV and CDR2 as YYDKDF (reference sequence). The CDR3 loop spans 13 amino acids.

The gene calls are TRBV4-2 and TRBJ2-5; D is unclear. V lost 1 base, J lost 3 bases, and 9 bases lay in between. This CDR3 spans 14 amino acids. Germline V gives CDR1 LGHNA, CDR2 YNFKEQ. The CDR3 sequence: CASSQGSVKETQYF. In nucleotides, the CDR3 is TGTGCCAGCAGCCAAGGTTCAGTAAAAGAGACCCAGTACTTC.

The V call is TRBV5-6, the J call TRBJ1-5, with D possibly being TRBD1 (5 bases). The germline V gene has CDR1 SGHDT and CDR2 YYEEEE. Trimming removed 2 bases at V and 3 bases at J, with 6 bases between. This CDR3 is built from 13 residues. The CDR3 bases are TGTGCCAGCAGCTTCAGGGCCAATCAGCCCCAGCATTTT. Amino acids: CASSFRANQPQHF.

The J gene is TRBJ2-7, the V gene TRBV6-5; the match to TRBD2 covers 11 bases. The germline CDR1 and CDR2 sequences are MNHEY and SVGAGI. The trim removed 6 bases at V and 3 bases at J, leaving 7 bases unmatched. The CDR3 has 15 amino acids. CDR3 in amino acids: CASRRSGTSGYEQYF. CDR3 DNA sequence: TGTGCCAGCAGGAGATCCGGGACTAGCGGCTACGAGCAGTACTTC.

The chain has TRBV9 and TRBJ2-5; no clear D gene. The V gene's germline CDR1 is SGDLS and CDR2 YYNGEE. V was shortened by 3 bases and J by 5 bases, with 11 bases between the two germline ends. This CDR3 spans 13 amino acids. CDR3 DNA: TGTGCCAGCAGCGGAGGATCCTCGGAGACCCAGTACTTC. As protein: CASSGGSSETQYF.

CDR3 residues: CASSVGIGTINEQFF. The DNA of the CDR3 is TGTGCCAGCAGCGTAGGAATCGGGACCATCAATGAGCAGTTCTTC. This sequence joins TRBV9 and TRBJ2-1; tentatively, D is TRBD1 or TRBD2 (5 bases each). V was clipped by 0 bases and J by 6 bases, with 13 bases between them. The CDR3 loop spans 15 amino acids. Germline values: CDR1 SGDLS, CDR2 YYNGEE.

V usage is TRBV7-9 and J usage is TRBJ1-1, with TRBD1 matching over 10 bases. Per germline, CDR1 SEHNR and CDR2 FQNEAQ (reference sequence). This CDR3 is 15 amino acids long. Trimming removed 4 bases from V and 5 bases from J; junction bases left unmatched: 7. CDR3 nucleotides: TGTGCCAGCAGCTCGGGGACAGGGGTTAGGACTGAAGCTTTCTTT. Protein product: CASSSGTGVRTEAFF. Together with reference TRBV7-9 and TRBJ1-1, the CDR3 gives the full variable domain: DTGVSQNPRHKITKRGQNVTFRCDPISEHNRLYWYRQTLGQGPEFLTYFQNEAQLEKSRLLSDRFSAERPKGSFSTLEIQRTEQGDSAMYLCASSSGTGVRTEAFFGQGTRLTVV.

There are a few counts of this clone. The rearrangement joins TRBV2 to TRBJ2-5; D possibly corresponds to TRBD2 (5 bases). Trimming removed 5 bases from V and 5 bases from J, with 15 bases in between. Looked up from germline, CDR1 is SNHLY and CDR2 is FYNNEI. This CDR3 has 14 residues. The CDR3: CASSRSTSWETQYF. DNA of the CDR3: TGTGCCAGCAGTCGTTCTACTAGTTGGGAGACCCAGTACTTC.